This T cell receptor beta chain was obtained from a study of T cells in Graves' hyperthyroidism and ophthalmopathy. TCR beta CDR3 regions were amplified from RNA transcripts. The HTBI primer set was used in a first-round RT-PCR of the TCR CDR3. Each CDR3 protein gets one entry after TCRdb re-called the multiplex PCR reads with MiXCR. The sample shows 500,000 to 650,000 distinct CDR3 sequences, 46% of them seen only once. The CDR3 is 13 amino acids. The germline CDR1 and CDR2 sequences are MNHEY and SVGEGT. About this clonotype itself: Its matching antigen is unknown. A read error may be the cause here, since a much bigger clone is one base away.

Thyroid ultrasound and orbital computed tomography, with clinical symptoms and serum thyroxine and TRAb, informed diagnoses. Broader study findings: Ophthalmopathy was identified by the model a median approximately six months ahead of onset.

This TCR was sampled from an adult woman with Graves' disease, either hyperthyroidism or ophthalmopathy (not recorded which). Sequencing used peripheral blood or thyroid tissue (not recorded which). The chain joins TRBV6-2 or TRBV6-3 to TRBJ1-1; D is unresolved. CDR3 nucleotides: TGTGGCAGTGCTATCTCGGCCAACACTGAAGCTTTCTTT. Its translation: CGSAISANTEAFF.